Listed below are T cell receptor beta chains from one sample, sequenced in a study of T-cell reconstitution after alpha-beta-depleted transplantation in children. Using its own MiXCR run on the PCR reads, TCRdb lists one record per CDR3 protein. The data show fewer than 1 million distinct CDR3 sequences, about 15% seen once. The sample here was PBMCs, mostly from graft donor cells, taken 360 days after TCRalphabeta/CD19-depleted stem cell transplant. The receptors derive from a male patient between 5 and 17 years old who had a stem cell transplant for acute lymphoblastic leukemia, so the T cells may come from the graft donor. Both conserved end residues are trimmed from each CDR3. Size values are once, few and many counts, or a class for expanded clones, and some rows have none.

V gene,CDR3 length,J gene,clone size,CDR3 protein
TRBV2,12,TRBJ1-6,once,ASSEETRDSPLH
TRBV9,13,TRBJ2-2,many,ASSAAPRGTGELF
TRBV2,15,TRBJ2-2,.,ASSETSRVLYAGELF
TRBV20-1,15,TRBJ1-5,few,CAREAGRTLSNQPQH
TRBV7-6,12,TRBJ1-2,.,ASSLRGIHYGYT
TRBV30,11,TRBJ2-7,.,AWSVLGFREQY
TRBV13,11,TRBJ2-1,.,ASSPGSADEQF
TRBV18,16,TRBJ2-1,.,ASSPDPPGTSGRNEQF
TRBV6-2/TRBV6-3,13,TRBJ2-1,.,ASSLVRTSSSEQF
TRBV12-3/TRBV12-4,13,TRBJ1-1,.,ASSLRRTGRTEAF
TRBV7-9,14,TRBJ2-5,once,ASSPRLAGARNDQY
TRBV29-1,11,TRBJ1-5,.,SVRADINQPQH
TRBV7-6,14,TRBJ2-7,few,ASSSKLAGGLYEQY
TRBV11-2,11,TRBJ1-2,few,ASSAGQIYGYT
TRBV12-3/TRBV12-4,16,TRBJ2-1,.,AICLYSGRAGSYNEQF
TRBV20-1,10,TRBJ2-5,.,SASSPGETQY
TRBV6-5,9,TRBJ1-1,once,ASSYGQFIL
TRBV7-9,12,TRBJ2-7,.,ASSLWPSSYEQY
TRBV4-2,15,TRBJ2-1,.,ASSQAPLIPLYNEQF
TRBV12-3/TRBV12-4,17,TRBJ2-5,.,ASSLALGLAGGPRETQY
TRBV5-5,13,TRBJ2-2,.,ASSFLGGNTGELF
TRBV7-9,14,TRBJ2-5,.,ASSFIKKGGWETQY
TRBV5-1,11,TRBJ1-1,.,ASSYTGTKEAF
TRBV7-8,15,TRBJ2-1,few,ASSLEALAGVNDEQF
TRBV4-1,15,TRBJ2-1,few,ASSQEQGLAGGDEQF
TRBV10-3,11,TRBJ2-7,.,AISDAQSYEQY
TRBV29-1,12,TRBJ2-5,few,SVWRVPTQETQY
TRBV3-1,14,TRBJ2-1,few,ASSQEGLSEDNEQF
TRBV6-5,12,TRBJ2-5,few,ASSYPDREETQY
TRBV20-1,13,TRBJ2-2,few,SAEGQSWNTGELF
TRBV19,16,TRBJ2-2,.,ASSLTSGRAAVTGELF
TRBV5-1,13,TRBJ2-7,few,ASSQASGSSYEQY
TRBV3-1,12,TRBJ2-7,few,ASSQEKGAYEQY
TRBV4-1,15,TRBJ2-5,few,ASSQDTAGGPAETQY
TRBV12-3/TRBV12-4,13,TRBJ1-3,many,ASSHDGYSGNTIY
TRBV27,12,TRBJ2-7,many,ASSHRQGPAEQY
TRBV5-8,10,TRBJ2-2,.,ASNLAVGELF
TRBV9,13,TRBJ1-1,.,ASSLAGDGNTEAF
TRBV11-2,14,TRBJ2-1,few,ASSPDGQGLNNEQF
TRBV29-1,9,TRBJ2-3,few,SVEPRDTQY
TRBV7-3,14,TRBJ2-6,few,ASSFDGRAGANVLT
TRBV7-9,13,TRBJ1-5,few,ASSAGQGSNQPQH
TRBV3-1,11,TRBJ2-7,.,ATQFEGSYEQY
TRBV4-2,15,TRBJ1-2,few,ASSQVTGQGPPYGYT
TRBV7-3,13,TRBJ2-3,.,ASSLGGTSFALRY
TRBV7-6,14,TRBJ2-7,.,ASSLAWGALSYEQY
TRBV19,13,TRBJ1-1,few,ASSIDLRRVTEAF
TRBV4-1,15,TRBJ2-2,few,ASSPSPASGNTGELF
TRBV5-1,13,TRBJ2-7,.,ASSRGQGGTYEQY
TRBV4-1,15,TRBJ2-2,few,ASSQGEGVLITGELF
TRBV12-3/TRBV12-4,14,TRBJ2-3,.,ASSRQRSPGGDTQY
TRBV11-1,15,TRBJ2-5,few,ASSLDMTGALEETQY
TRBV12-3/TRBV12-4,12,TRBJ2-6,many,ASTHPSGANVLT
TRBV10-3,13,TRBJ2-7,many,AISVGGQLTYEQY
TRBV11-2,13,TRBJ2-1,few,ASSLGLAENNEQF